Following are 16 T cell receptor beta chains from one sample sequenced in a study of blood T cell repertoires in COVID-19. The method was immunoSEQ multiplex PCR; TCRdb's version includes in-frame clones alone and lacks a portion of them. The sample gives more than 15,000 clones, over 75% of which show up once; around 9.6% is in the top ten. Sequencing was performed on peripheral blood. The receptor set was obtained from a man in his forties with active COVID-19.

The chain links TRBV20-1 to TRBJ2-5; 10 nucleotides align to TRBD2. The CDR3 is 15 amino acids. Germline lookup yields CDR1 DFQATT and CDR2 SNEGSKA (reference sequence). V lost 3 bases to trimming and J lost 5 bases; unmatched junction nucleotides: 9. CDR3 amino acids: CSASLAGALGETQYF. The CDR3 nucleotides read TGCAGTGCTAGTCTAGCGGGAGCATTGGGGGAGACCCAGTACTTC.

This clone was recorded only once. The genes are TRBV27 and TRBJ1-4, with TRBD1 matching 7 bases. Germline V gene lookup returns CDR1 MNHEY and CDR2 SMNVEV (reference sequence). With 5 bases clipped from V and 4 bases from J, the junction kept 7 bases outside the gene matches. The CDR3 has 15 residues. For the CDR3, the DNA is TGTGCCAGCAGTCCCCGTACAGGGGTTAATGAAAAACTGTTTTTT. Amino acid sequence: CASSPRTGVNEKLFF. The complete variable domain, with remaining parts taken from reference TRBV27 and TRBJ1-4, reads EAQVTQNPRYLITVTGKKLTVTCSQNMNHEYMSWYRQDPGLGLRQIYYSMNVEVTDKGDVPEGYKVSRKEKRNFPLILESPSPNQTSLYFCASSPRTGVNEKLFFGSGTQLSVL.

In DNA form, the CDR3 reads TGTGCCAGCTCACGGGACAGGATAGTATCTGGAAACACCATATATTTT. It is translated as CASSRDRIVSGNTIYF. The chain uses TRBV18 and TRBJ1-3; TRBD1 agrees at 8 bases. Germline-derived CDR1 and CDR2 are KGHSH and LQKENI. With V trimmed by 4 bases and J by 1 base, 6 bases remained unmatched. This CDR3 has 16 residues.

The rearrangement joins TRBV30 to TRBJ1-6; D may be TRBD1 (6 bases). In germline, CDR1 is GTSNPN, CDR2 SVGIG (reference sequence). CDR3 length: 15 amino acids. The V end was cut by 3 bases, the J end by 5 bases, with 14 bases between. CDR3 sequence: CAWRPPGQDNSPLHF. CDR3 DNA: TGTGCCTGGAGACCCCCGGGACAAGATAATTCACCCCTCCACTTT.

The gene calls are TRBV29-1 and TRBJ2-7, with D perhaps TRBD1 (5 bases). This CDR3 is 13 amino acids long. Germline assignment: CDR1 SQVTM and CDR2 ANQGSEA. Trimming stripped 6 bases from V and 4 bases from J, with 16 bases between. CDR3 nucleotides: TGCAGCGTGGAAAAAACAGGACAATACGAGCAGTACTTC. As protein: CSVEKTGQYEQYF.

This clone appeared a single time. J is TRBJ1-1 and V is TRBV18; D possibly corresponds to TRBD1 (5 bases). This CDR3 has 13 residues. V lost 9 bases and J 1 base, leaving 12 bases between the germline ends. The V gene's germline CDR1 is KGHSH and CDR2 LQKENI. DNA of the CDR3: TGTGCCAGTGAACAGGTCGAGAACACTGAAGCTTTCTTT. The encoded protein is CASEQVENTEAFF.

The V gene is TRBV2, the J gene TRBJ1-1; 10 bases agree with TRBD1. Germline V gives CDR1 SNHLY, CDR2 FYNNEI. V lost 6 bases, J lost 4 bases, and 5 bases stayed unmatched. This CDR3 has 14 residues. The CDR3 loop reads CASSLTGGPTEAFF. The DNA for the CDR3 is TGTGCCAGCAGCTTGACAGGGGGCCCCACTGAAGCTTTCTTT. Combining the CDR3 with reference TRBV2 and TRBJ1-1 gives the whole variable domain EPEVTQTPSHQVTQMGQEVILRCVPISNHLYFYWYRQILGQKVEFLVSFYNNEISEKSEIFDDQFSVERPDGSNFTLKIRSTKLEDSAMYFCASSLTGGPTEAFFGQGTRLTVV.

The rearrangement links TRBV7-9 to TRBJ2-2, with D possibly being TRBD1 (6 bases). Looked up from germline, CDR1 is SEHNR and CDR2 is FQNEAQ (reference sequence). Trimming took off 11 bases at V and 4 bases at J, with 17 bases between the two ends. The CDR3 length is 14 residues. CDR3 loop: CASAQGRSTGELFF. The CDR3 region has the DNA TGTGCCTCCGCCCAGGGGCGTAGCACCGGGGAGCTGTTTTTT.

V and J are TRBV7-9 and TRBJ1-5; 9 bases are shared with TRBD1. The CDR3 covers 16 residues. CDR1 is SEHNR, CDR2 FQNEAQ, per germline (reference sequence). V shed 1 base and J 4 bases; nucleotides not matched to a gene: 5. The CDR3 DNA is TGTGCCAGCAGCTTAGTAGGAGACAGGGGGAATCAGCCCCAGCATTTT. Its protein product is CASSLVGDRGNQPQHF.

The chain carries TRBV27 and TRBJ1-2; no reliable D call. Trimming took 6 bases from V and 1 from J, leaving 18 bases between them. Germline lookup yields CDR1 MNHEY and CDR2 SMNVEV (reference sequence). The CDR3 consists of 16 residues. The DNA for the CDR3 is TGTGCCAGCAGCCCCAGCCCTCGTGAGGGTAACTATGGCTACACCTTC. This encodes CASSPSPREGNYGYTF.

V is TRBV12-3 or TRBV12-4 and J is TRBJ2-7, with D possibly matching TRBD2 (5 bases). CDR3 length equals 13 residues. Trimming removed 1 base from V and 9 bases from J, with 13 bases in between. CDR3 nucleotide sequence: TGTGCCAGCAGTTTAGGTCTAGCTGTGTGGCAGTACTTC. This codes for CASSLGLAVWQYF.

This clone is classed as medium-sized (0.01 to 0.1%). The V call is TRBV19, the J call TRBJ1-5; D not certain. Germline values: CDR1 LNHDA, CDR2 SQIVND (reference sequence). This CDR3 comprises 15 residues. Trimming shortened V by 5 bases and J by 1 base, and 12 bases separated the two germline ends. The CDR3 coding sequence is TGTGCCAGTAGTCCAAGAGGAGGGAGCAATCAGCCCCAGCATTTT. This translates into CASSPRGGSNQPQHF.

This rearrangement joins TRBV6-5 to TRBJ2-1; 13 bases match TRBD2. Per the germline V gene, CDR1 is MNHEY and CDR2 is SVGAGI. The CDR3 has 15 amino acids. Trimming at V came to 0 bases and at J to 7 bases, leaving 0 bases not matched to a gene. The CDR3 protein is CASSYSGLAGNEQFF. In DNA form, the CDR3 reads TGTGCCAGCAGTTACTCGGGACTAGCGGGGAATGAGCAGTTCTTC.

The chain uses TRBV29-1 and TRBJ2-5; 8 nucleotides line up with TRBD1. The germline gives CDR1 SQVTM, CDR2 ANQGSEA. This CDR3 has 14 residues. V dropped 5 bases and J dropped 5; count of bases not matched to a gene: 10. The CDR3 here is CSVPVTGGSETQYF. CDR3 sequence (DNA): TGCAGCGTTCCCGTTACAGGGGGGAGTGAGACCCAGTACTTC.

The CDR3 DNA is TGCGCCAGCAGTGACCAGGGCGGTGGAACTGAAGCTTTCTTT. This sequence encodes CASSDQGGGTEAFF. V and J are TRBV10-1 and TRBJ1-1, with D perhaps TRBD1 (5 bases). The CDR3 has 14 amino acids. The V gene's germline CDR1 is WNHNN and CDR2 SYGVQD (reference sequence). Trimming pared 3 bases from V and 5 bases from J, leaving 13 bases between.

This rearrangement joins TRBV19 to TRBJ2-7; 10 bases match TRBD1. This CDR3 has 14 amino acids. Germline V gene lookup returns CDR1 LNHDA and CDR2 SQIVND (reference sequence). Losses at the gene ends were 5 bases for V and 1 base for J; bases not matched to a gene: 2. Written as DNA, the CDR3 is TGTGCCAGTAGTCGGGACAGGGGATCCTACGAGCAGTACTTC. Amino acid sequence: CASSRDRGSYEQYF. Combining the CDR3 with reference TRBV19 and TRBJ2-7 gives the whole variable domain DGGITQSPKYLFRKEGQNVTLSCEQNLNHDAMYWYRQDPGQGLRLIYYSQIVNDFQKGDIAEGYSVSREKKESFPLTVTSAQKNPTAFYLCASSRDRGSYEQYFGPGTRLTVT.